This TCR beta chain derives from a study of blood T cell repertoires in COVID-19. Whole-study context: COVID-19 samples collected from the United States, Italy and Spain covered acute and convalescent phases.

The CDR3 totals 14 residues. V shed 2 bases and J shed 4 bases, with 12 bases lying between them. CDR1 SGHRS and CDR2 YFSETQ come from the germline V gene. The assay was immunoSEQ multiplex PCR, and TCRdb's table has in-frame clones only and misses some. The sample includes some 80,000 clones, more than 75% seen only once; the top ten take about 20%. Sequencing input: peripheral blood. This TCR was sampled from a human donor in a cohort sampled during active COVID-19. V and J are TRBV5-1 and TRBJ2-5, with a tentative D call TRBD1 (6 bases). CDR3 DNA sequence: TGCGCCAGCAGCTTTGATGCCAGGGGAGAGACCCAGTACTTC. As protein: CASSFDARGETQYF.